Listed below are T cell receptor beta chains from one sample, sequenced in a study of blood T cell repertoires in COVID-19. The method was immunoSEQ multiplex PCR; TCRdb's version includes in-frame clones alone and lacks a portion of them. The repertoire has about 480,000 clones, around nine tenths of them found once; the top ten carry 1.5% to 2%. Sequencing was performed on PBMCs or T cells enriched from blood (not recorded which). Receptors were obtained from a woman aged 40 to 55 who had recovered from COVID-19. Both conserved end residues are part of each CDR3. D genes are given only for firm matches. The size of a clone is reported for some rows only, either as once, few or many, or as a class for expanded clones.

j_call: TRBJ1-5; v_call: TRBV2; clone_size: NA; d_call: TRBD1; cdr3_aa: CASTRDRGSNQPQHF; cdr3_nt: TGTGCCAGCACCCGGGACAGGGGAAGCAATCAGCCCCAGCATTTT
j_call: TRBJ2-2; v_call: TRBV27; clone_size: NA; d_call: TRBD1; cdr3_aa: CASSRGPGELFF; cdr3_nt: TGTGCCAGCAGTAGGGGGCCCGGGGAGCTGTTTTTT
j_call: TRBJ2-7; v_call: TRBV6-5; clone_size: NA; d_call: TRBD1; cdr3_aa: CASRPRRDRDYEQYF; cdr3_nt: TGTGCCAGCAGGCCCCGCCGAGACAGGGACTACGAGCAGTACTTC
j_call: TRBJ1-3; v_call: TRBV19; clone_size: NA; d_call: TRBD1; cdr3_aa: CASRDRGHTGNTIYF; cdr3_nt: TGTGCCAGTAGGGATAGGGGGCACACTGGAAACACCATATATTTT
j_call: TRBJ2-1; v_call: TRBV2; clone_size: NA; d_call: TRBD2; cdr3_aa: CASSVAGLYNEQFF; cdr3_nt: TGTGCCAGCAGTGTAGCGGGACTTTACAATGAGCAGTTCTTC
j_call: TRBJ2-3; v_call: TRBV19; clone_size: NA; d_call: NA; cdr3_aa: CATQSDVSTDTQYF; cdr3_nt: TGTGCCACCCAGAGCGACGTAAGCACAGATACGCAGTATTTT
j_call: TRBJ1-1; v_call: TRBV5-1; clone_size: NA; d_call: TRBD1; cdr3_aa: CASSRSGQGADTEAFF; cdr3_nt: TGCGCCAGCAGCCGTTCGGGACAGGGGGCCGACACTGAAGCTTTCTTT
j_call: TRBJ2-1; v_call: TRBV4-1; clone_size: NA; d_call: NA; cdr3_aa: CASSQDTRQAYNEQFF; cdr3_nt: TGCGCCAGCAGCCAAGATACAAGACAGGCTTACAATGAGCAGTTCTTC
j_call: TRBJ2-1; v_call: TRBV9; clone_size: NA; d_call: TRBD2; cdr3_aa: CASSVETSGRLEQFF; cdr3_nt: TGTGCCAGCAGCGTAGAGACTAGCGGGAGGTTGGAGCAGTTCTTC
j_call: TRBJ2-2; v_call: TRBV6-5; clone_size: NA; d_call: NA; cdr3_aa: CASSYRTANTGELFF; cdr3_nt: TGTGCCAGCAGTTATAGGACAGCGAACACCGGGGAGCTGTTTTTT
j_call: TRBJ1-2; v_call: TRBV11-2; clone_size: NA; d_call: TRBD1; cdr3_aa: CASSTLTGVYGYTF; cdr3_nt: TGTGCCAGCAGCACCCTGACAGGGGTCTATGGCTACACCTTC
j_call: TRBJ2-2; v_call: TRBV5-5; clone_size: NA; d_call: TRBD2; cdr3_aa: CASSSSGRISGELFF; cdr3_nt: TGTGCCAGCAGTTCTAGCGGGAGGATCTCCGGGGAGCTGTTTTTT
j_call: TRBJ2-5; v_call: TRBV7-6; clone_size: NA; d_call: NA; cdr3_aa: CASSLARSGFQETQYF; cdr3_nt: TGTGCCAGCAGCTTAGCGCGCTCAGGGTTTCAAGAGACCCAGTACTTC
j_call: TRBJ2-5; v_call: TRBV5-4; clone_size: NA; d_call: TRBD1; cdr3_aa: CASSLGGTEETQYF; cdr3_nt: TGTGCCAGCAGCTTGGGAGGGACAGAAGAGACCCAGTACTTC
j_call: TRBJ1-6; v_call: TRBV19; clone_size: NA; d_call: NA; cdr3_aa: CASSIDRGNSPLHF; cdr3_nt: TGTGCCAGTAGTATAGACAGGGGAAATTCACCCCTCCACTTT
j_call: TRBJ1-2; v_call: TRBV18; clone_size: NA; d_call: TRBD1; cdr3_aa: CASSPWKGARDGYTF; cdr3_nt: TGTGCCAGCTCACCATGGAAGGGGGCGCGAGATGGCTACACCTTC
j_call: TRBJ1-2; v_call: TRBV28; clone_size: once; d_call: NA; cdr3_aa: CASSLSVIYGYTF; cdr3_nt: TGTGCCAGCAGTTTATCTGTTATCTATGGCTACACCTTC
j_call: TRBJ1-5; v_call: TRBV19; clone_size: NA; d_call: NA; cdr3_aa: CASSGWEGENQPQHF; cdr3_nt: TGTGCCAGTAGTGGGTGGGAGGGGGAAAATCAGCCCCAGCATTTT
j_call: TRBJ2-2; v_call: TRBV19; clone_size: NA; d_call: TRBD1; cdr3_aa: CASSWGQATGELFF; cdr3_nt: TGTGCCAGTAGTTGGGGACAGGCAACCGGGGAGCTGTTTTTT